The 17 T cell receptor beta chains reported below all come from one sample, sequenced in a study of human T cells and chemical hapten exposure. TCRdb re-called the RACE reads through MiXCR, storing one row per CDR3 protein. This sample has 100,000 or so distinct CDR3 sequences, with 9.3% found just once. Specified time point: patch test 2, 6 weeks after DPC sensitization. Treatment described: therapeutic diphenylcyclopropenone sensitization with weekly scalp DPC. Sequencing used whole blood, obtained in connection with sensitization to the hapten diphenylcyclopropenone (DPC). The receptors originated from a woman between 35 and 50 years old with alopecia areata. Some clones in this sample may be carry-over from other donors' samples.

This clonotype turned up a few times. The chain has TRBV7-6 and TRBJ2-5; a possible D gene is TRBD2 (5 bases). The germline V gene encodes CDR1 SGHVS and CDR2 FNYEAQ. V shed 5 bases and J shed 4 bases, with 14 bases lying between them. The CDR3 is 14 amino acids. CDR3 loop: CASSKAEQVETQYF. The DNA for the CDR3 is TGTGCCAGCAGCAAAGCGGAGCAGGTAGAGACCCAGTACTTC. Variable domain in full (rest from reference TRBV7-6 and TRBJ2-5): GAGVSQSPRYKVTKRGQDVALRCDPISGHVSLYWYRQALGQGPEFLTYFNYEAQQDKSGLPNDRFSAERPEGSISTLTIQRTEQRDSAMYRCASSKAEQVETQYFGPGTRLLVL.

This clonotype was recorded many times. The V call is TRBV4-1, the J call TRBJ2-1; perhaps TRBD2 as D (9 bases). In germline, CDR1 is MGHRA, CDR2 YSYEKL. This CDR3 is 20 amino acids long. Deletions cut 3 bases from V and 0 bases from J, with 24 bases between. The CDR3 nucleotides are TGCGCCAGCAGCCACCCAGGGGGCCCTAGCGGGATAAACTCCTACAATGAGCAGTTCTTC. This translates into CASSHPGGPSGINSYNEQFF.

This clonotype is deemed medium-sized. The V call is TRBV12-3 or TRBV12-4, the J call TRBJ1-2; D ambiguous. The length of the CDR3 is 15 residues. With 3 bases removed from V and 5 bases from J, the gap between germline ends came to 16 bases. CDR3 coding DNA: TGTGCCAGCAGTTTGATGCGAACAGCCATTTATGGCTACACCTTC. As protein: CASSLMRTAIYGYTF.

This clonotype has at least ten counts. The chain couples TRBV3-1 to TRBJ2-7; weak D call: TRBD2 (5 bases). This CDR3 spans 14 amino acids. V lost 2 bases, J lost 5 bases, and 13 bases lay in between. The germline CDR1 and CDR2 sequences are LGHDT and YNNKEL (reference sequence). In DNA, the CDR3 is TGTGCCAGCAGCCAAAATCTTCCCGGGGACGAGCAGTACTTC. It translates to CASSQNLPGDEQYF.

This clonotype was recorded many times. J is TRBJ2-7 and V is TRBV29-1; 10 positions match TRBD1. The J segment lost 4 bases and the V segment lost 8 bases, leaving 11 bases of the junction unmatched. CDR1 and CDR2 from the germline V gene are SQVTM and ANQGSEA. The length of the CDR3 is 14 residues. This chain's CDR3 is CSTGGDRGMYEQYF. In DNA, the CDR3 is TGCAGCACAGGAGGGGACAGGGGTATGTACGAGCAGTACTTC.

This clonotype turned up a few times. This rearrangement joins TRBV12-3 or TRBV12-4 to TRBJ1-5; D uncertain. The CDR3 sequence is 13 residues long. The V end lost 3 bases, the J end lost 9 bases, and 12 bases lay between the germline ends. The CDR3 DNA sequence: TGTGCCAGCAGTTTCCCCCCCCCTTCGCCCCAGCATTTT. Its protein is CASSFPPPSPQHF.

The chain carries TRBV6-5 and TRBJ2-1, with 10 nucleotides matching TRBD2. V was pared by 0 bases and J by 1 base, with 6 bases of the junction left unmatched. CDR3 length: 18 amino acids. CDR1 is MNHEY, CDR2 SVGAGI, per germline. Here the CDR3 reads CASSYSASGSVSYNEQFF. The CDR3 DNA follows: TGTGCCAGCAGTTACTCGGCTAGCGGGAGCGTTTCCTACAATGAGCAGTTCTTC.

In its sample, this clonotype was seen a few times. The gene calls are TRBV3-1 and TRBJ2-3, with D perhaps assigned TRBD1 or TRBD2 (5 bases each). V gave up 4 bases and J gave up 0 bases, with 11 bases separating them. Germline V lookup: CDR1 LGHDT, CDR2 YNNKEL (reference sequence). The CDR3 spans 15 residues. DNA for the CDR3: TGTGCCAGCAGCCCCGGGACCGATAGCACAGATACGCAGTATTTT. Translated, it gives CASSPGTDSTDTQYF.

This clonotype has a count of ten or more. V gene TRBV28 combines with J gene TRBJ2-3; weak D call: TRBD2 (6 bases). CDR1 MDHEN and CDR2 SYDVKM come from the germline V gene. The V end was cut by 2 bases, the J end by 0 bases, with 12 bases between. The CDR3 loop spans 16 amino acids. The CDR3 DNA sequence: TGTGCCAGCAGTTTAGATCTAGCGCATAGCACAGATACGCAGTATTTT. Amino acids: CASSLDLAHSTDTQYF.

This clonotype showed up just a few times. CDR3: CASSLAGSSGNTIYF. CDR3 sequence (DNA): TGTGCCAGCAGTTTAGCAGGTTCCTCTGGAAACACCATATATTTT. The chain recombines TRBV12-3 or TRBV12-4 with TRBJ1-3; no clear D gene. The CDR3 is made up of 15 amino acids. V lost 0 bases to trimming and J lost 0 bases, with 6 bases between them.

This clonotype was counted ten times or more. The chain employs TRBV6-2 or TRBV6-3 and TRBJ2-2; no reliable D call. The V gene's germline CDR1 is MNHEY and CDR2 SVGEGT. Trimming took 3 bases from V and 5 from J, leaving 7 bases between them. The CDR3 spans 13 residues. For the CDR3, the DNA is TGTGCCAGCAGTTATTTGGAGACCGGGGAGCTGTTTTTT. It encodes CASSYLETGELFF.

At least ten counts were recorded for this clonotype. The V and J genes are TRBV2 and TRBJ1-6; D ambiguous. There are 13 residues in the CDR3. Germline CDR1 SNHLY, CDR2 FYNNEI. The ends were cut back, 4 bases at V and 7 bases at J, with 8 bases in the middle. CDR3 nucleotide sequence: TGTGCCAGCAGTGTCGAGGAGAATTCACCCCTCCACTTT. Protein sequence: CASSVEENSPLHF.

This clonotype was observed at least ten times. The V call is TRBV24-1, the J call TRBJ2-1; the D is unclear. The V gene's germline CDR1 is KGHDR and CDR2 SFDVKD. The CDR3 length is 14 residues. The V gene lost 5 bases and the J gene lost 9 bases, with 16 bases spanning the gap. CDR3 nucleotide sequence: TGTGCCACCAGTGGAGACAATTTCTCCATTGAGCAGTTCTTC. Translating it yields CATSGDNFSIEQFF.

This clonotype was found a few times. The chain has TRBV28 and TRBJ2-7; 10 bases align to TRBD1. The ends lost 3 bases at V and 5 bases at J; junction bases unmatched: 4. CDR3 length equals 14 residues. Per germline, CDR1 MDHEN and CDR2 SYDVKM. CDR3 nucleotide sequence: TGTGCCAGCAGTTTGGGACAGGGGCGTAACGAGCAGTACTTC. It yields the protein CASSLGQGRNEQYF.

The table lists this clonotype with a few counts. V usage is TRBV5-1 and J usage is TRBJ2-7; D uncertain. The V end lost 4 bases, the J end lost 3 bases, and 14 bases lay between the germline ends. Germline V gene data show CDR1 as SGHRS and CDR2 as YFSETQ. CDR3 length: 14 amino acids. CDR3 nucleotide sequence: TGCGCCAGCAGCAGGCCCGAGGAGAACTACGAGCAGTACTTC. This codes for CASSRPEENYEQYF.

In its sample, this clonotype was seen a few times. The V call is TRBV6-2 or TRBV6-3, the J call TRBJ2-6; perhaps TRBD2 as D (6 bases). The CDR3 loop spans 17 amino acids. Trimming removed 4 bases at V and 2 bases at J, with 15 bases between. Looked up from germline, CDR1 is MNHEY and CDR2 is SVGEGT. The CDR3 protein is CASSSHSGRTGANVLTF. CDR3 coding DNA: TGTGCCAGCAGTTCCCATTCAGGGAGGACTGGGGCCAACGTCCTGACTTTC.

This CDR3 reads CASSPRLANTGELFF. Written as DNA, the CDR3 is TGTGCCAGCAGCCCTCGGCTAGCGAACACCGGGGAGCTGTTTTTT. V usage is TRBV6-2 or TRBV6-3 and J usage is TRBJ2-2, with D unresolved. CDR3 length: 15 amino acids. The germline V gene has CDR1 MNHEY and CDR2 SVGEGT. V lost 6 bases to trimming and J lost 0 bases, with 11 bases between them.